This entry concerns a single TCR beta chain. Its target is not known. The data stem from a study of cytomegalovirus exposure and HLA in healthy donors. Findings and caveats of the study: Per a later analysis, HLA-associated TCR beta chains showed more clonal expansion than other, equally common TCR beta chains.

Primers included in the PCR were 60 Vbeta and 13 Jbeta primers. Repertoires were generated with immunoSEQ multiplex PCR, while TCRdb's copy carries only in-frame clones and drops some. Among 90,000 to 120,000 clones listed, around 76% were seen once. The origin of this receptor is a man in his late teens or twenties in good health and CMV-seronegative. Material for sequencing was PBMCs.

Here the CDR3 reads CASSQVMRASDTQYF. Written as DNA, the CDR3 is TGTGCCAGCAGCCAAGTTATGAGGGCTAGCGATACGCAGTATTTT. The genes are TRBV6-5 and TRBJ2-3; tentatively, D is TRBD2 (5 bases). Looked up from germline, CDR1 is MNHEY and CDR2 is SVGAGI. The CDR3 has 15 amino acids. V dropped 6 bases and J dropped 6 bases, with 19 bases sitting between them.